This passage covers 7 T cell receptor beta chains from one sample sequenced in a study of blood T cells in healthy people across ages. For the second PCR, which ran for roughly 7 to 11 cycles, a sample-barcoded 5' primer and a J-beta primer mix were used. TCRdb re-called the 5' RACE reads with MiXCR, one entry per CDR3 protein. Of about 640,000 distinct CDR3 sequences in the sample, 45% to 65% were seen once. Sequencing used blood. The receptors originated from a man in his sixties in good health.

The chain joins TRBV7-8 to TRBJ2-3, with D maybe TRBD1 (6 bases). Trimming pared 4 bases from V and 5 bases from J, leaving 16 bases between. The CDR3 sequence is 15 residues long. CDR1 and CDR2 (germline): SGHVS, FQNEAQ. For the CDR3, the DNA is TGTGCCAGCAGCTCCACCGACAGGACTGGAGATACGCAGTATTTT. This encodes CASSSTDRTGDTQYF.

This chain joins TRBV28 and TRBJ2-7; possibly TRBD1 or TRBD2 for D (5 bases each). The CDR3 runs 13 residues. Germline V gene sequence: CDR1 MDHEN, CDR2 SYDVKM. Trimming cost V 5 bases and J 6 bases, with 14 bases left between them. CDR3 residues: CASSVPAGGEQYF. CDR3 bases: TGTGCCAGCAGTGTACCGGCTGGGGGCGAGCAGTACTTC.

This chain connects TRBV12-3 or TRBV12-4 to TRBJ1-2; unclear D gene. The length of the CDR3 is 15 residues. Trimming shortened V by 7 bases and J by 7 bases, and 22 bases separated the two germline ends. CDR3 sequence: CASTHLAGRPRGYTF. CDR3 DNA: TGTGCCAGCACTCATCTAGCAGGCCGCCCTCGTGGCTACACCTTC.

This clonotype was found many times. The chain carries TRBV7-2 and TRBJ2-3; 11 positions agree with TRBD2. Losses at the gene ends were 2 bases for V and 6 bases for J; bases not matched to a gene: 7. The CDR3 sequence is 16 residues long. The germline V gene has CDR1 SGHTA and CDR2 FQGNSA. CDR3: CASSLQASGGRDTQYF. For the CDR3, the DNA is TGTGCCAGCAGCTTACAGGCTAGCGGGGGGAGGGATACGCAGTATTTT.

The rearrangement joins TRBV20-1 to TRBJ1-5; D is possibly TRBD1 (6 bases). Per the germline V gene, CDR1 is DFQATT and CDR2 is SNEGSKA (reference sequence). This CDR3 has 15 residues. Trimming cost V 1 base and J 3 bases, with 13 bases left between them. This CDR3 is CSARVWGPSNQPQHF. The CDR3, as DNA: TGCAGTGCTAGAGTGTGGGGGCCCTCCAATCAGCCCCAGCATTTT.

V is TRBV5-1 and J is TRBJ1-1, with a tentative D call TRBD1 (5 bases). Trimming took off 4 bases at V and 3 bases at J, with 16 bases between the two ends. The germline V gene has CDR1 SGHRS and CDR2 YFSETQ. This CDR3 comprises 15 residues. The CDR3 nucleotides read TGCGCCAGCAGCGGAATGCCAGGGATTTACACTGAAGCTTTCTTT. This translates into CASSGMPGIYTEAFF.

V gene TRBV19 combines with J gene TRBJ1-4; the D is unclear. V dropped 5 bases and J dropped 5 bases, with 9 bases sitting between them. The CDR3 length is 13 residues. CDR1 LNHDA and CDR2 SQIVND come from the germline V gene (reference sequence). Here the CDR3 DNA reads TGTGCCAGTAGTCACGACGGGAATGAAAAACTGTTTTTT. Its translation is CASSHDGNEKLFF.